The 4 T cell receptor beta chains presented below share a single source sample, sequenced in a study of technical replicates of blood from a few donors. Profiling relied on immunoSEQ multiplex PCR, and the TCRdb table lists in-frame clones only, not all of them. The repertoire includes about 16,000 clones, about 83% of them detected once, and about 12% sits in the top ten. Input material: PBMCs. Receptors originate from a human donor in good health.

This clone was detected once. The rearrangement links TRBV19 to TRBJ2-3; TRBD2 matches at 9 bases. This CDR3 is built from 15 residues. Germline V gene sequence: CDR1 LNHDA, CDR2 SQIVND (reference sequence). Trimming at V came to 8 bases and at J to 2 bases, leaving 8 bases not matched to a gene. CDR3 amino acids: CASRGGRADTDTQYF. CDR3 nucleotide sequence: TGTGCCAGTCGTGGCGGGAGGGCCGACACAGATACGCAGTATTTT.

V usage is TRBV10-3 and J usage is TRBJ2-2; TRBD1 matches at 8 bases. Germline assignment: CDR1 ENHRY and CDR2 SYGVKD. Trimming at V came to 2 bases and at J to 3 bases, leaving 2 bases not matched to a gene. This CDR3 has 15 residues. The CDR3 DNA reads TGTGCCATCAGTGAGCAGGGGGCGGACACCGGGGAGCTGTTTTTT. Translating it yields CAISEQGADTGELFF.

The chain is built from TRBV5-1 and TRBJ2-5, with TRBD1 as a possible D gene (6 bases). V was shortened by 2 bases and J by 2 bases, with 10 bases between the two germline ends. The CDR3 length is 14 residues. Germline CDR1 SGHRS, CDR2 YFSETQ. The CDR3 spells CASSFRTVQETQYF. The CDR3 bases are TGCGCCAGCAGCTTTAGGACAGTTCAAGAGACCCAGTACTTC.

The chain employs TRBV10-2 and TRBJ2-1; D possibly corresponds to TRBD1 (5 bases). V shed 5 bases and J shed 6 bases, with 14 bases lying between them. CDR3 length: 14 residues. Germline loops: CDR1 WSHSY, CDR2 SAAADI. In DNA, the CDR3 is TGCGCCAGCAGTAGGGTAGATGGGGCCAATGAGCAGTTCTTC. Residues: CASSRVDGANEQFF.